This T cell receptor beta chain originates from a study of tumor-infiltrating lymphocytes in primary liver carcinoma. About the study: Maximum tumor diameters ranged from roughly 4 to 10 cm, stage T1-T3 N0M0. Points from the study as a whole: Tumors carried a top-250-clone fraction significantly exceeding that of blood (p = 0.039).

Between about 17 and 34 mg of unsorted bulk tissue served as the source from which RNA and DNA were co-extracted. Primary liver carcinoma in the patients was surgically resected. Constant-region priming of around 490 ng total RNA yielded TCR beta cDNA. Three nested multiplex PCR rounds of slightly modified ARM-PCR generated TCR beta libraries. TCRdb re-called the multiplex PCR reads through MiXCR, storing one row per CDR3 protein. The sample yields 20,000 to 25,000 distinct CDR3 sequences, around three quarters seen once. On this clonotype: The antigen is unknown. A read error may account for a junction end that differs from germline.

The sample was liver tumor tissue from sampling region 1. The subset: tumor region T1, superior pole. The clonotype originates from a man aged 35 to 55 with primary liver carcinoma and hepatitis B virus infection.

The CDR3 coding sequence is TGTGCCAGCAGCAAGGGTCTAGTGAAACGGGGTGAGCAGATCTTC. Translating it yields CASSKGLVKRGEQIF. The chain recombines TRBV11-1 with TRBJ2-1; a weak D match, TRBD2 (5 bases). Germline V gene data show CDR1 as SGHAT and CDR2 as FQDESV (reference sequence). This CDR3 comprises 15 residues.